The 16 T cell receptor beta chains presented below share a single source sample, sequenced in a study of blood T cells in healthy people across ages. The use of a sample-barcoded 5' primer and a J-beta primer mix characterized a second PCR of roughly 6 to 11 cycles. TCRdb fed the 5' RACE reads into MiXCR, producing one record per CDR3 protein. There are roughly 1,700,000 distinct CDR3 sequences in the sample; 28% occur only once, and over 7% lies in the top ten. Specimen: blood. These receptors came from a woman between 25 and 40 years old in good health.

About this clonotype itself: Relative to the germline gene, one junction end is altered; a read error may explain this. The J gene is TRBJ2-3, the V gene TRBV12-3 or TRBV12-4; TRBD2 is a possible D gene (6 bases). This CDR3 contains 15 residues. The CDR3 reads CVSRLGRASTDTQYF. CDR3 nucleotide sequence: TGTGTCAGCAGACTCGGGAGAGCGAGCACAGATACGCAGTATTTT.

The chain links TRBV6-6 to TRBJ2-7; possibly TRBD1 or TRBD2 for D (5 bases each). The CDR3 contains 14 residues. The V end was cut by 7 bases, the J end by 0 bases, with 13 bases between. Germline V CDR1 and CDR2: MNHNY, SVGAGI (reference sequence). The CDR3 region has the DNA TGTGCCAGCAATCCGGCAGGGAGCTCCTACGAGCAGTACTTC. This codes for CASNPAGSSYEQYF.

The sample holds a few counts of this clonotype. CDR3 amino acids: CAWSTGTGNSPLHF. For the CDR3, the DNA is TGTGCCTGGAGTACCGGGACAGGGAATTCACCCCTCCACTTT. The chain couples TRBV30 to TRBJ1-6, with 9 bases fitting TRBD1. The CDR3 is made up of 14 amino acids. V lost 2 bases and J lost 7; bases outside the gene matches: 3. Germline V gene sequence: CDR1 GTSNPN, CDR2 SVGIG (reference sequence).

This clonotype was picked up a small number of times. The chain joins TRBV9 to TRBJ1-2; D not certain. Per the germline V gene, CDR1 is SGDLS and CDR2 is YYNGEE. This CDR3 has 12 amino acids. Trimming took 6 bases from V and 3 from J, leaving 9 bases between them. The CDR3 here is CASKRQDYGYTF. The CDR3 region has the DNA TGTGCCAGCAAGAGGCAGGACTATGGCTACACCTTC.

This rearrangement joins TRBV13 to TRBJ2-4; either TRBD1 or TRBD2 may supply D (5 bases each). Trimming took 3 bases from V and 15 from J, leaving 21 bases between them. Looked up from germline, CDR1 is PRHDT and CDR2 is FYEKMQ (reference sequence). The CDR3 spans 14 residues. The CDR3 nucleotides are TGTGCCAGCAGCTTGGGACGGAGCACCGATTTTCCGTACTTC. Translating it yields CASSLGRSTDFPYF.

With regard to this clonotype: This may stem from a read error, because a much larger clone lies one nucleotide away. V is TRBV5-5 and J is TRBJ2-7; 10 bases are a match to TRBD2. In germline, CDR1 is SGHKS, CDR2 YYEKEE (reference sequence). This CDR3 is 15 amino acids long. The CDR3: CASNLERGGSYEQYF. The DNA for the CDR3 is TGTGCCAGCAACTTGGAGCGGGGGGGATCCTACGAGCAGTACTTC.

The chain combines TRBV29-1 with TRBJ2-2, with 7 bases aligning to TRBD1. V lost 5 bases to trimming and J lost 4 bases; unmatched junction nucleotides: 1. The CDR3 contains 12 residues. CDR1 is SQVTM and CDR2 is ANQGSEA in the germline V gene. The CDR3 DNA reads TGCAGCGTTTCAGGGGGCACCGGGGAGCTGTTTTTT. Residues: CSVSGGTGELFF.

The table lists this clonotype with a few counts. The CDR3 nucleotides are TGTGCCAGCAGGACGACCGGAGGGGATGAGCAGTTCTTC. Translated, it gives CASRTTGGDEQFF. The chain employs TRBV5-6 and TRBJ2-1; D perhaps matches TRBD2 (6 bases). The CDR3 covers 13 residues. Per germline, CDR1 SGHDT and CDR2 YYEEEE. Trimming shortened V by 5 bases and J by 8 bases, and 14 bases separated the two germline ends.

The chain recombines TRBV11-2 with TRBJ2-1, with no clear D. V dropped 1 base and J dropped 5 bases, with 15 bases sitting between them. Germline CDR1 SGHAT, CDR2 FQNNGV. The CDR3 length is 16 residues. The CDR3 is CASSLATPKKNNEQFF. CDR3 nucleotides: TGTGCCAGCAGCTTAGCCACACCCAAAAAGAACAATGAGCAGTTCTTC.

In this sample, this clonotype turned up a few times. One junction end does not reproduce the germline sequence, and a read error may be involved. CDR3 DNA sequence: TGTGCTAGCAGTGAAGGTCTCTCGGATGGGCAGTTCTTC. Its translation is CASSEGLSDGQFF. The chain uses TRBV6-1 and TRBJ2-1; D is undetermined. Per the germline V gene, CDR1 is MNHNS and CDR2 is SASEGT. The CDR3 is made up of 13 amino acids.

The chain's CDR3 is CSARENFGTGNTGELFF. The CDR3 DNA reads as TGCAGTGCTAGAGAAAACTTTGGGACAGGGAACACCGGGGAGCTGTTTTTT. The chain combines TRBV20-1 with TRBJ2-2, with 8 bases matching TRBD1. Germline loops: CDR1 DFQATT, CDR2 SNEGSKA (reference sequence). This CDR3 spans 17 amino acids. Germline trimming cut 0 bases from V and 1 base from J; bases unmatched to any gene: 7.

This clonotype was counted a few times. The rearrangement links TRBV24-1 to TRBJ1-4; TRBD1 matches at 7 bases. Germline CDR1 and CDR2: KGHDR and SFDVKD. Trimming took 0 bases from V and 3 from J; bases not matched to a gene: 9. The CDR3 sequence is 18 residues long. The DNA of the CDR3 is TGTGCCACCAGTGATTTGGCTCCGAGGACAGGTGCTAATGAAAAACTGTTTTTT. Amino acids: CATSDLAPRTGANEKLFF.

The chain couples TRBV5-1 to TRBJ1-1; no clear D gene. The CDR3 sequence is 14 residues long. The germline gives CDR1 SGHRS, CDR2 YFSETQ. V was shortened by 6 bases and J by 1 base, with 13 bases between the two germline ends. The CDR3 spells CASNSGEKNTEAFF. DNA of the CDR3: TGCGCCAGCAACAGTGGAGAGAAGAACACTGAAGCTTTCTTT.

This clonotype was counted a few times. The gene calls are TRBV19 and TRBJ1-5; D is possibly TRBD1 (6 bases). Germline V lookup: CDR1 LNHDA, CDR2 SQIVND (reference sequence). This CDR3 spans 12 amino acids. V was pared by 10 bases and J by 4 bases, with 11 bases between. The CDR3 spells CATRGWNQPQHF. The CDR3, as DNA: TGTGCCACCAGGGGTTGGAATCAGCCCCAGCATTTT.

To note about this clonotype: A much larger clone differs by one base, so this may be a read error. V is TRBV6-6 and J is TRBJ2-3; D is perhaps TRBD1 or TRBD2 (5 bases each). The germline V and J ends were trimmed by 10 bases and 5 bases, with 19 bases remaining between them. Germline assignment: CDR1 MNHNY and CDR2 SVGAGI (reference sequence). CDR3 length: 14 residues. The CDR3 nucleotides read TGTGCCACCCTGGGGCCGGGGAACGTAGATACGCAGTATTTT. The encoded protein is CATLGPGNVDTQYF.

For this clonotype: Compared with germline, one end of the junction differs, possibly owing to a read error. The rearrangement links TRBV3-1 to TRBJ1-6; possible D gene TRBD1, 6 bases. CDR1 is LGHDT and CDR2 is YNNKEL in the germline V gene (reference sequence). The CDR3 is made up of 15 amino acids. CDR3 nucleotides: TGTTCCAGCAGCCAGTCCGGGACAAATAATTCACCCCTCCACTTT. Protein product: CSSSQSGTNNSPLHF.